This T cell receptor (beta chain) was found in a study of T-cell reconstitution after alpha-beta-depleted transplantation in children. Whole-study results and caveats: In patients about two months after transplant, alpha-beta T cells reportedly arose from several hundred expanded graft clones. Hyperexpanded clones declined; after one year, newly produced T cells mostly supplied diversity.

Preparation of the TCRbeta library involved a method that used unique molecular identifiers. One entry per CDR3 protein, called by TCRdb with MiXCR from the PCR reads. The sample lists about 90,000 distinct CDR3 sequences, 15% to 19% occurring once. Germline V CDR1 and CDR2: SGDLS, YYNGEE. Between the trimmed V and J ends, which lost 0 bases and 5 bases, there was a span of 9 bases. The CDR3 has 14 amino acids. This clonotype was seen a few times. Its matching antigen is unknown. This specimen was PBMCs, mostly from graft donor cells, taken 180 days after TCRalphabeta/CD19-depleted stem cell transplant. This chain joins TRBV9 and TRBJ2-1; either TRBD1 or TRBD2 may supply D (5 bases each). The TCR comes from a male patient aged 2 to 9 who had a stem cell transplant for acute lymphoblastic leukemia, so the T cells may come from the graft donor. The CDR3 region has the DNA TGTGCCAGCAGCGTAGGGGACCCAAACAATGAGCAGTTCTTC. Translated, it gives CASSVGDPNNEQFF.